This T cell receptor beta chain derives from a study of T cell responses to AZD1222 COVID-19 vaccine (dated by TCRdb to about 2021). Study-wide context: AZD1222 recipients with second doses at about 4 weeks or about 12 weeks were pooled, because spike-specific TCR depth and breadth did not differ between schedules. A total of 230 or so trial participants underwent TCR sequencing, of whom some 210 received two doses of AZD1222 and some 26 received two doses of the MenACWY control vaccine. Trial participants were enrolled by age into subgroups of 18-55, 56-69 and 70-plus years, and 148, 28 and 57 TCR-sequenced participants, respectively, were included in these subgroups.

The CDR3 regions of human TCRbeta chains were analyzed by immunosequencing. Regarding the original processing steps: TCRs in the repertoires were matched against a reference library of SARS-CoV-2-specific TCRs that had been generated with the MIRA antigen-specificity platform. Breadth was defined as the fraction of unique TCRs that were SARS-CoV-2-associated, and depth was defined as the fraction of total T cells that were SARS-CoV-2-associated. Using the MIRA data, each spike-specific TCR was mapped to the spike region that the TCR reacts to and placed in a CD4 or CD8 class. Log10-transformed breadth and depth values were compared by one-way ANOVA with Sidak's multiple comparisons tests. TCRdb obtained this table from immuneACCESS and retained in-frame rearrangements with V and J assigned. These tables miss some clones; where compared with another copy, unresolved V genes account for less than half of the shortfall, and the remainder is unexplained. That table is the source of V, J and clone size, and D and trimming were worked out from the DNA. This sample holds 90,000 to 95,000 clones; over 75% were observed only once. The leading ten clones occupy about 19% of the sample.

Note on this clone: Its target antigen remains unknown. No base quality information exists; no much larger clone differs at one position.

Including cysteine and phenylalanine, the CDR3 has 13 amino acids. Only the CDR3 region is kept as DNA, spanning 39 bases read in frame from base 1. Between the V and J ends, shortened by 5 bases and 9 bases respectively, the junction contains 14 bases. From the germline V gene, CDR1 is MDHEN and CDR2 is SYDVKM. Study-wide findings and limitations: No day 14 peak-response samples were available, so repertoires were characterized only after the peak T cell response. Conclusions about previously exposed vaccinees are limited because only six or seven AZD1222 recipients were SARS-CoV-2 seropositive at baseline. Nearly half of unique spike-specific TCRs reportedly recognized epitopes outside regions mutated in the B.1.351 and B.1.1.7 variants. Vaccine-associated CD4 TCRs spanned the whole spike protein, with dominant responses in regions 160-218 and 743-854. Most participants were white British and females outnumbered males, and the authors suggested that clonal diversity may have been underestimated. A significant rise in spike-specific TCR breadth and depth was observed after two AZD1222 doses relative to day 0 and relative to MenACWY recipients. The 56-69-year group was small, and its depth increase did not reach significance, likely because of low power.

The time point label here, explained by the study, means: baseline before first vaccination. Samples from vaccinated people were obtained from the UK trials COV001 and COV002, which included a single-blind randomized controlled phase 2/3 trial of AZD1222 (ChAdOx1 nCoV-19) in healthy adults. For TCRbeta chain sequencing, PBMC samples from trial participants were taken at day 0 and at day 28 after the second dose. The sample consisted of peripheral blood, taken on day 0 of AZD1222 vaccination. The origin of this receptor is an adult in good health. Here the chain combines TRBV28 and TRBJ2-1; the D gene cannot be named for sure. The CDR3 has the sequence CASSPPLWFEQFF. The nucleotide sequence is given as TGTGCCAGCAGTCCCCCTTTGTGGTTTGAGCAGTTCTTC.